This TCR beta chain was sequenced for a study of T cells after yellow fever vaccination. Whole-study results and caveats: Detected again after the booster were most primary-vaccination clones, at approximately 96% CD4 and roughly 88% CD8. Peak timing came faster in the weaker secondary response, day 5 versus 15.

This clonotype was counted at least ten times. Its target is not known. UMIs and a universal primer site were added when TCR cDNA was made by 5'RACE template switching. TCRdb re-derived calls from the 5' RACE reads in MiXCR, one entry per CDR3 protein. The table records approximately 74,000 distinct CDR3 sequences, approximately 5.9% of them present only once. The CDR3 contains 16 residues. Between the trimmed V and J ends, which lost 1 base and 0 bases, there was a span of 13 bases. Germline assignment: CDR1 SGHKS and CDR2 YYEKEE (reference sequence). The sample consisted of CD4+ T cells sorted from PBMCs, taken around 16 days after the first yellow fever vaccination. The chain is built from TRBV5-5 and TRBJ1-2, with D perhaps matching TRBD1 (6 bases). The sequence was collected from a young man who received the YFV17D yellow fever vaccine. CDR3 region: CASSLIVGQTNYGYTF. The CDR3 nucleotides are TGTGCCAGCAGCTTGATAGTCGGACAGACTAACTATGGCTACACCTTC.